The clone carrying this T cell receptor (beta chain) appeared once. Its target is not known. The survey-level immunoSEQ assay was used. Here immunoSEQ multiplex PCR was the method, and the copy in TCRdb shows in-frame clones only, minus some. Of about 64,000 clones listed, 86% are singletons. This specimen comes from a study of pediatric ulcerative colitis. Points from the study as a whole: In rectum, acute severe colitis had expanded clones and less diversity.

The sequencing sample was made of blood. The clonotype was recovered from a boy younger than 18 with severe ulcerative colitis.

DNA of the CDR3: TGTGCCAGCAGTGGGGACTGGGGAGGCGGCAATGAGCAGTTCTTC. This translates into CASSGDWGGGNEQFF. This chain connects TRBV25-1 to TRBJ2-1; the D gene is possibly TRBD2 (6 bases). The CDR3 spans 15 residues. The V gene's germline CDR1 is MGHDK and CDR2 SYGVNS. Trimming removed 4 bases at V and 6 bases at J, with 16 bases between.